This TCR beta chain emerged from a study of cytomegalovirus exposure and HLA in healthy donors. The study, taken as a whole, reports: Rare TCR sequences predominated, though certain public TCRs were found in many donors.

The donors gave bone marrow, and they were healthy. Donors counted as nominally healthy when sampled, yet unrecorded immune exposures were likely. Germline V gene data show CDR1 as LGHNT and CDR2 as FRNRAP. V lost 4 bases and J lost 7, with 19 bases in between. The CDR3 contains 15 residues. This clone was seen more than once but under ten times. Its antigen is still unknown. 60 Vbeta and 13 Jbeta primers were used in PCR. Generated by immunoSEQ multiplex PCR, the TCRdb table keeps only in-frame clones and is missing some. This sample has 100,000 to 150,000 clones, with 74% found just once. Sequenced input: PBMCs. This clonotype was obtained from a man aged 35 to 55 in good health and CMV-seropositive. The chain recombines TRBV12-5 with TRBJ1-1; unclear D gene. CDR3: CASGSYEGTLGEAFF. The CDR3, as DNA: TGTGCTAGTGGTTCCTATGAGGGAACTTTGGGTGAAGCTTTCTTT.